Listed below are T cell receptor beta chains from one sample, sequenced in a study of tumor and adjacent non-tumor tissue in lung cancer. A single record per CDR3 protein comes from TCRdb applying MiXCR to the multiplex PCR reads. This sample has some 74,000 distinct CDR3 sequences, with 72% found just once. The sequenced material came from lung tumor tissue. These TCRs come from a middle-aged woman with non-small cell lung cancer. Both conserved end residues are trimmed from each CDR3. Not all rows give a size; the values are once, few, many and, for expanded clones, a class.

J: TRBJ1-5
size: NA
V: TRBV6-6
CDR3: ASSLQGRGNQPQH

J: TRBJ1-3
size: NA
V: TRBV28
CDR3: ASIPGGLFSGNTIY

J: TRBJ2-7
size: once
V: TRBV11-2
CDR3: ASSSDYYGHY

J: TRBJ2-1
size: many
V: TRBV12-3/TRBV12-4
CDR3: ASSLRSGGLNNEQF

J: TRBJ2-5
size: NA
V: TRBV6-5
CDR3: ASCYLDEQETQY

J: TRBJ1-4
size: many
V: TRBV4-2
CDR3: AIPTGAQTNEKLF

J: TRBJ2-1
size: NA
V: TRBV20-1
CDR3: SAIDSPSYNEQF

J: TRBJ1-5
size: NA
V: TRBV4-1
CDR3: ASSSYGGNQPQH

J: TRBJ1-1
size: NA
V: TRBV6-1
CDR3: DSSVRGRDTEAF

J: TRBJ2-7
size: NA
V: TRBV6-5
CDR3: ASRGYAWGEQY

J: TRBJ2-7
size: NA
V: TRBV6-1
CDR3: ACSDHRGGNSEQY

J: TRBJ2-7
size: NA
V: TRBV4-1
CDR3: ASSQGSGAYEQY

J: TRBJ2-7
size: once
V: TRBV6-2/TRBV6-3
CDR3: ASTDKVGLEGNEQY

J: TRBJ1-5
size: many
V: TRBV6-1
CDR3: ASTWSGPGNQPQH

J: TRBJ2-5
size: NA
V: TRBV2
CDR3: ASNVVTGETQY

J: TRBJ2-7
size: many
V: TRBV7-9
CDR3: ASSRTSGSRNEQY

J: TRBJ1-1
size: once
V: TRBV7-9
CDR3: AISQMEAAEAF

J: TRBJ2-2
size: NA
V: TRBV6-1
CDR3: VSSEEGSIRPRGELS

J: TRBJ2-5
size: NA
V: TRBV20-1
CDR3: SASRDRAQEIQY